The 27 T cell receptor beta chains presented below share a single source sample, sequenced in a study of response to subunit inactivated influenza vaccine (dated by TCRdb to 2016 to 2019). Libraries were built with RT-PCR. Sequenced on an Illumina HiSeq 2500. TCRdb ran its own pipeline on the public reads, namely fastp trimming at Q25 and MiXCR clone calling, and kept in-frame beta chains. One record per CDR3 amino acid sequence lists the most common genes and DNA. The sample contains about 780,000 distinct CDR3 sequences, around a sixth of them found a single time. Under 13% of the sample lies in the top ten. The sequences come from PBMCs from blood, collected 4 to 6 days after vaccination. The receptors originated from a man aged 45 to 65 who received an inactivated influenza vaccine. Donor details come from another sample of the same person, matched by shared clones.

Only a few counts were recorded for this clonotype. This chain uses TRBV29-1 with TRBJ2-7; D unresolved. V was clipped by 4 bases and J by 2 bases, with 9 bases between them. The CDR3 runs to 12 residues. Germline V CDR1 and CDR2: SQVTM, ANQGSEA. The CDR3 bases are TGCAGCGTTGGCAAGGATACCTACGAGCAGTACTTC. Amino acid sequence: CSVGKDTYEQYF.

The chain recombines TRBV14 with TRBJ2-1, with no clear D. Germline-derived CDR1 and CDR2 are SGHDN and FVKESK. V was shortened by 3 bases and J by 1 base, with 13 bases between the two germline ends. The CDR3 has 16 residues. The CDR3 spells CASSQSARPSYNEQFF. The CDR3 nucleotides read TGTGCCAGCAGCCAGAGTGCGCGCCCGTCCTACAATGAGCAGTTCTTC.

This clonotype appeared many times. This rearrangement joins TRBV12-3 or TRBV12-4 to TRBJ2-7; the D gene is possibly TRBD2 (6 bases). V was clipped by 2 bases and J by 2 bases, with 22 bases between them. This CDR3 has 18 amino acids. CDR3 bases: TGTGCCAGCAGTTTATATGAGATATGGGGGACGGGGGCCTACGAGCAGTACTTC. As protein: CASSLYEIWGTGAYEQYF.

In its sample, this clonotype was seen a few times. V usage is TRBV10-3 and J usage is TRBJ2-3; D is ambiguous. Trimming took 2 bases from V and 10 from J, leaving 10 bases between them. CDR1 and CDR2 from the germline V gene are ENHRY and SYGVKD. The length of the CDR3 is 12 residues. CDR3 loop: CAISEPAGAQYF. Here the CDR3 DNA reads TGTGCCATCAGTGAGCCCGCAGGCGCGCAGTATTTT.

This clonotype showed up just a few times. The CDR3 sequence is CASRKDPASYEQYF. The DNA for the CDR3 is TGCGCCAGCAGAAAGGACCCGGCCTCCTACGAGCAGTACTTC. This chain connects TRBV5-1 to TRBJ2-7; D remains unclear. Trimming pared 5 bases from V and 0 bases from J, leaving 12 bases between. Per germline, CDR1 SGHRS and CDR2 YFSETQ. The CDR3 is made up of 14 amino acids.

This clonotype has a handful of counts. V usage is TRBV12-3 or TRBV12-4 and J usage is TRBJ2-7; no clear D gene. The CDR3 runs 12 residues. V was pared by 4 bases and J by 4 bases, with 8 bases between. The CDR3 DNA reads TGTGCCAGCAGTTCTATAGTTTACGAGCAGTACTTC. Its translation: CASSSIVYEQYF.

Comment on this clonotype: This clone may be a read error of a much larger clone one base away. The rearrangement joins TRBV6-1 to TRBJ2-1; 13 bases map to TRBD2. The CDR3 loop spans 17 amino acids. Unmatched junction bases numbered 11, after V lost 4 bases and J lost 8 bases. Germline CDR1 MNHNS, CDR2 SASEGT. The CDR3 protein is CASSGGLAGARVDEQFF. In DNA, the CDR3 is TGTGCCAGCAGTGGCGGACTAGCGGGAGCTAGGGTGGATGAGCAGTTCTTC.

This clonotype was observed a few times. This chain uses TRBV27 with TRBJ2-5; D possibly corresponds to TRBD2 (7 bases). Between the trimmed V and J ends, which lost 3 bases and 5 bases, there was a span of 16 bases. CDR1 and CDR2 from the germline V gene are MNHEY and SMNVEV (reference sequence). The CDR3 length is 15 residues. The CDR3, as DNA: TGTGCCAGCAGTTTGGGCCGGGGGGCCTGGGAGACCCAGTACTTC. This translates into CASSLGRGAWETQYF.

The rearrangement links TRBV5-5 to TRBJ2-3, with a tentative D call TRBD1 (6 bases). The CDR3 has 15 amino acids. Germline V lookup: CDR1 SGHKS, CDR2 YYEKEE (reference sequence). The V gene lost 7 bases and the J gene lost 1 base, with 16 bases spanning the gap. The CDR3 DNA reads as TGTGCCAGCGTTTTGGCAGGGGCGGGCACAGATACGCAGTATTTT. The encoded protein is CASVLAGAGTDTQYF.

The V gene is TRBV7-8, the J gene TRBJ2-3; D gene unclear. Trimming removed 3 bases at V and 0 bases at J, with 13 bases between. From germline, CDR1 is SGHVS and CDR2 FQNEAQ. CDR3 size: 16 residues. The CDR3 sequence: CASSFPRIVSTDTQYF. The CDR3 DNA reads as TGTGCCAGCAGCTTTCCACGGATAGTTAGCACAGATACGCAGTATTTT.

The sample holds a few counts of this clonotype. The chain joins TRBV4-3 to TRBJ2-2; TRBD2 aligns across 8 bases. Germline V gene sequence: CDR1 LGHNA, CDR2 YSLEER. The CDR3 consists of 18 residues. J lost 2 bases, V lost 4 bases, and 12 bases had no gene match. In DNA form, the CDR3 reads TGCGCCAGCAGCCCCCAGGGCAAAGCGGGAGCTAACACCGGGGAGCTGTTTTTT. Translation: CASSPQGKAGANTGELFF.

This clonotype occurred many times. The genes are TRBV12-3 or TRBV12-4 and TRBJ2-5; 10 bases map to TRBD2. This CDR3 region has 14 residues. The ends lost 6 bases at V and 1 base at J; junction bases unmatched: 2. The CDR3 loop reads CASSIAGGQETQYF. The CDR3 DNA is TGTGCCAGCAGCATAGCGGGAGGCCAAGAGACCCAGTACTTC.

The chain uses TRBV4-1 and TRBJ2-5; D not certain. The CDR3 contains 14 residues. Germline lookup yields CDR1 MGHRA and CDR2 YSYEKL. V dropped 4 bases and J dropped 5 bases, with 14 bases sitting between them. The CDR3 coding sequence is TGCGCCAGCAGCCCTCTCGCTTATATCGAGACCCAGTACTTC. Translated: CASSPLAYIETQYF.

In DNA, the CDR3 is TGTGCCAGCAGCCAAGAATCGTCGGGGGGGGAGCAGTACTTC. Its protein is CASSQESSGGEQYF. The rearrangement links TRBV4-2 to TRBJ2-7; 8 bases map to TRBD2. The junction had 5 bases not matched to a gene; V was cut back by 0 bases and J by 7 bases. Germline V lookup: CDR1 LGHNA, CDR2 YNFKEQ. The CDR3 has 14 amino acids.

The chain joins TRBV24-1 to TRBJ2-3, with 11 bases aligning to TRBD2. The trim removed 4 bases at V and 2 bases at J, leaving 4 bases unmatched. Germline CDR1 reads KGHDR; CDR2 reads SFDVKD. This CDR3 spans 16 amino acids. The CDR3 is CATSERLAGTTDTQYF. The DNA of the CDR3 is TGTGCCACCAGTGAGCGACTAGCGGGGACCACAGATACGCAGTATTTT.

The rearrangement uses TRBV3-1 and TRBJ2-3, with 9 bases fitting TRBD1. V shed 4 bases, J shed 0 bases, and the junction held 5 bases outside the gene matches. Germline V gene sequence: CDR1 LGHDT, CDR2 YNNKEL (reference sequence). There are 16 residues in the CDR3. CDR3 sequence (DNA): TGTGCCAGCAGCCCTACAGGGGGCGTTAGCACAGATACGCAGTATTTT. Protein product: CASSPTGGVSTDTQYF.

This clonotype was observed a few times. Its ends do not fully match the called genes, so a read error is possible. This rearrangement joins TRBV6-5 to TRBJ2-7; tentatively, D is TRBD2 (5 bases). In germline, CDR1 is MNHEY, CDR2 SVGAGI. The CDR3 consists of 14 residues. The CDR3 sequence: CASSNSLGGYEQYF. The CDR3 DNA reads as TGTGCCAGCAGTAACTCACTAGGAGGCTACGAGCAGTACTTC.

This chain uses TRBV7-2 with TRBJ2-2; D gene ambiguous. The V end lost 5 bases, the J end lost 6 bases, and 13 bases lay between the germline ends. CDR3 length equals 14 residues. Germline-derived CDR1 and CDR2 are SGHTA and FQGNSA. CDR3 sequence: CASSGRKGPGELFF. CDR3 bases: TGTGCCAGCAGCGGACGCAAGGGTCCCGGGGAGCTGTTTTTT.

The chain employs TRBV6-1 and TRBJ2-2, with D tentatively TRBD1 (6 bases). V lost 6 bases to trimming and J lost 3 bases, with 11 bases between them. Germline loops: CDR1 MNHNS, CDR2 SASEGT. The CDR3 loop spans 14 amino acids. The CDR3 loop is CASSPYRDTGELFF. CDR3 in DNA: TGTGCCAGCAGCCCCTACAGGGACACCGGGGAGCTGTTTTTT.

This clonotype was counted a few times. The rearrangement joins TRBV5-1 to TRBJ2-7; 11 bases align to TRBD2. Trimming removed 3 bases from V and 9 bases from J; junction bases left unmatched: 17. CDR3 length: 17 residues. CDR1 is SGHRS and CDR2 is YFSETQ in the germline V gene. The CDR3 nucleotides read TGCGCCAGCAGCTGGCAGACTAGCGGGACGACCCCTCGGGGGCAGTACTTC. Translating it yields CASSWQTSGTTPRGQYF.

This clonotype was counted only a few times. J is TRBJ2-3 and V is TRBV20-1; 11 nucleotides align to TRBD1. The CDR3 contains 13 residues. Germline V gene lookup returns CDR1 DFQATT and CDR2 SNEGSKA (reference sequence). The CDR3 region has the DNA TGCAGCGTTCGGACAGGGGGCTGGGATACGCAGTATTTT. Protein sequence: CSVRTGGWDTQYF.

V gene TRBV3-1 combines with J gene TRBJ2-4, with TRBD1 matching over 8 bases. Germline CDR1 and CDR2: LGHDT and YNNKEL (reference sequence). V was pared by 1 base and J by 6 bases, with 2 bases of the junction left unmatched. The CDR3 covers 14 residues. As DNA, the CDR3 is TGTGCCAGCAGCCAAGTGGACAGGGCAAACATTCAGTACTTC. Translating gives CASSQVDRANIQYF.

The sample holds a few counts of this clonotype. This rearrangement joins TRBV6-2 or TRBV6-3 to TRBJ1-5; D unresolved. There are 14 residues in the CDR3. V lost 4 bases to trimming and J lost 4 bases, with 11 bases between them. CDR1 and CDR2 from the germline V gene are MNHEY and SVGEGT. CDR3 region: CASSSWAGNQPQHF. The CDR3 coding sequence is TGTGCCAGCAGTTCTTGGGCAGGAAATCAGCCCCAGCATTTT.

This clonotype was counted between two and nine times. J is TRBJ2-7 and V is TRBV4-3; D may be TRBD1 or TRBD2 (6 bases each). Germline values: CDR1 LGHNA, CDR2 YSLEER. The CDR3 spans 15 residues. V lost 4 bases, J lost 4 bases, and 17 bases lay in between. The CDR3 region is CASSRYREGGYEQYF. CDR3 coding DNA: TGCGCCAGCAGCCGATATCGAGAGGGGGGTTACGAGCAGTACTTC.

The genes are TRBV10-2 and TRBJ2-7; D gene uncertain. The V and J ends lost 5 bases and 2 bases respectively, with 19 bases between them. The CDR3 consists of 16 residues. The germline V gene has CDR1 WSHSY and CDR2 SAAADI. CDR3 loop: CASSPARTDPTYEQYF. The DNA of the CDR3 is TGCGCCAGCAGTCCCGCTAGGACGGATCCCACCTACGAGCAGTACTTC.

The chain has TRBV4-3 and TRBJ2-3, with 10 bases lining up with TRBD2. V lost 1 base and J lost 3; bases outside the gene matches: 1. CDR3 size: 15 residues. Germline assignment: CDR1 LGHNA and CDR2 YSLEER. The CDR3 region has the DNA TGCGCCAGCAGCCAAGCTAGCGGGAGAACAGATACGCAGTATTTT. Its translation: CASSQASGRTDTQYF.

The rearrangement joins TRBV5-1 to TRBJ2-7, with D tentatively TRBD1 (6 bases). The length of the CDR3 is 13 residues. CDR1 is SGHRS, CDR2 YFSETQ, per germline. V lost 3 bases, J lost 5 bases, and 12 bases lay in between. CDR3 coding DNA: TGCGCCAGCAGCTGGGGCAGGGGCGACGAGCAGTACTTC. It specifies CASSWGRGDEQYF.